These 9 T cell receptor beta chains came from one sample sequenced in a study of blood T cell repertoires in COVID-19. The protocol was immunoSEQ multiplex PCR, while the TCRdb copy is restricted to in-frame clones and leaves out a portion. The sample lists 220,000 or so clones, around 84% occurring once. The sequenced sample consisted of peripheral blood. These receptors were taken from a man aged 50-59 years who had recovered from COVID-19.

V is TRBV28 and J is TRBJ2-7, with 9 bases that match TRBD1. There are 15 residues in the CDR3. Germline CDR1 and CDR2: MDHEN and SYDVKM. V lost 11 bases, J lost 4 bases, and 15 bases stayed unmatched. As DNA, the CDR3 is TGTGCCGGGATCTCGGGGACAGGGATCTTTTACGAGCAGTACTTC. Encoded protein: CAGISGTGIFYEQYF.

The chain combines TRBV5-4 with TRBJ2-1; TRBD2 is a possible D gene (5 bases). Germline CDR1 is SGHNT and CDR2 is YYREEE (reference sequence). Between the trimmed V and J ends, which lost 0 bases and 8 bases, there was a span of 9 bases. The CDR3 length is 13 residues. The CDR3 sequence: CASSLARGYEQFF. In nucleotides, the CDR3 is TGTGCCAGCAGCTTGGCCCGGGGATATGAGCAGTTCTTC.

The chain recombines TRBV11-2 with TRBJ1-6; possible D gene TRBD1, 6 bases. Looked up from germline, CDR1 is SGHAT and CDR2 is FQNNGV. V lost 5 bases and J lost 8, with 13 bases in between. This CDR3 region has 14 residues. CDR3 bases: TGTGCCAGCAGCAGGACAGCCATTGATTCACCCCTCCACTTT. Translating it yields CASSRTAIDSPLHF.

This chain links TRBV5-1 with TRBJ2-1; 9 nucleotides line up with TRBD2. The J segment lost 10 bases and the V segment lost 5 bases, leaving 4 bases of the junction unmatched. CDR1 and CDR2 (germline): SGHRS, YFSETQ. The CDR3 extends over 12 amino acids. Here the CDR3 reads CASRSTSGEQFF. CDR3 in DNA: TGCGCCAGCAGATCTACTAGCGGGGAGCAGTTCTTC.

This clone has more than one count but fewer than ten. The chain combines TRBV24-1 with TRBJ1-1; 8 bases align to TRBD1. The germline CDR1 and CDR2 sequences are KGHDR and SFDVKD. The CDR3 contains 13 residues. V shed 7 bases, J shed 2 bases, and the junction held 2 bases outside the gene matches. In DNA form, the CDR3 reads TGTGCCACCAGGGGGACAGGTAACACTGAAGCTTTCTTT. Protein product: CATRGTGNTEAFF.

The chain is built from TRBV11-3 and TRBJ2-3, with TRBD2 as a possible D gene (7 bases). Germline loops: CDR1 SGHNT, CDR2 YENEEA. This CDR3 contains 14 residues. V gave up 2 bases and J gave up 6 bases, with 12 bases separating them. CDR3 protein: CASSLRGGADTQYF. DNA for the CDR3: TGTGCCAGCAGCTTACGAGGGGGGGCCGATACGCAGTATTTT.

In DNA form, the CDR3 reads TGCGCCAGCAGCTGGAACACAGGGGCCGGGGGAAACACCATATATTTT. It specifies CASSWNTGAGGNTIYF. The chain has TRBV5-1 and TRBJ1-3; 7 bases are shared with TRBD1. The CDR3 is made up of 16 amino acids. Germline CDR1 SGHRS, CDR2 YFSETQ. Trimming removed 3 bases from V and 4 bases from J; junction bases left unmatched: 10. Using reference TRBV5-1 and TRBJ1-3 for the parts outside the CDR3, the full variable domain is KAGVTQTPRYLIKTRGQQVTLSCSPISGHRSVSWYQQTPGQGLQFLFEYFSETQRNKGNFPGRFSGRQFSNSRSEMNVSTLELGDSALYLCASSWNTGAGGNTIYFGEGSWLTVV.

The rearrangement links TRBV2 to TRBJ2-3; possible D gene TRBD1, 5 bases. The length of the CDR3 is 14 residues. Trimming took 3 bases from V and 4 from J, leaving 11 bases between them. The germline CDR1 and CDR2 sequences are SNHLY and FYNNEI. CDR3 bases: TGTGCCAGCAGTGAGACCGCAGGGTCAGATACGCAGTATTTT. Protein product: CASSETAGSDTQYF.

CDR3 nucleotides: TGTGCCAGCTCACCATCAGGCGGGAGCAGCACAGATACGCAGTATTTT. As protein: CASSPSGGSSTDTQYF. V and J are TRBV18 and TRBJ2-3, with 7 nucleotides matching TRBD2. This CDR3 contains 16 residues. V was pared by 2 bases and J by 0 bases, with 5 bases of the junction left unmatched. The germline gives CDR1 KGHSH, CDR2 LQKENI.